Below are 9 T cell receptor beta chains sequenced from a single sample in a study of T cells in Graves' hyperthyroidism and ophthalmopathy. RNA transcripts served as the template for amplifying TCR beta CDR3 regions. RT-PCR in the first round (using the HTBI primer set) targeted the TCR CDR3. TCRdb re-called the multiplex PCR reads through MiXCR, storing one row per CDR3 protein. The data contain under 350,000 distinct CDR3 sequences, 15% to 20% of them seen just once; the ten biggest clones take up roughly 53%. The source material was blood. The origin of the receptors is a woman in her fifties or sixties with Graves' ophthalmopathy.

This clonotype was seen ten or more times. The chain recombines TRBV7-9 with TRBJ2-7; 8 nucleotides match TRBD2. The CDR3 has 15 residues. Trimming at V came to 5 bases and at J to 3 bases, leaving 9 bases not matched to a gene. CDR1 and CDR2 from the germline V gene are SEHNR and FQNEAQ (reference sequence). The CDR3 DNA follows: TGTGCCAGCAGCCCCCGGGTTAGCGGGAACTACGAGCAGTACTTC. It specifies CASSPRVSGNYEQYF. Full variable domain (remainder filled in from reference TRBV7-9 and TRBJ2-7): DTGVSQNPRHKITKRGQNVTFRCDPISEHNRLYWYRQTLGQGPEFLTYFQNEAQLEKSRLLSDRFSAERPKGSFSTLEIQRTEQGDSAMYLCASSPRVSGNYEQYFGPGTRLTVT.

This clonotype was counted many times. The V gene is TRBV7-3, the J gene TRBJ1-2; tentative D call: TRBD1 (5 bases). The CDR3 extends over 13 amino acids. Germline-derived CDR1 and CDR2 are SGHTA and FQGTGA. V was trimmed by 5 bases and J by 7 bases, leaving 14 bases between them. The CDR3 here is CASSRDLSSGYTF. The CDR3 DNA is TGTGCCAGCAGCCGGGACCTATCGTCTGGCTACACCTTC.

At least ten counts were recorded for this clonotype. This rearrangement joins TRBV15 to TRBJ1-5; 8 nucleotides match TRBD1. The CDR3 loop spans 15 amino acids. V shed 1 base, J shed 5 bases, and the junction held 4 bases outside the gene matches. Germline V lookup: CDR1 LNHNV, CDR2 YYDKDF (reference sequence). CDR3 protein: CATSRAPGGYQPQHF. CDR3 in DNA: TGTGCCACCAGCAGAGCACCAGGGGGCTATCAGCCCCAGCATTTT.

The J gene is TRBJ1-2, the V gene TRBV14; the match to TRBD1 covers 8 bases. Looked up from germline, CDR1 is SGHDN and CDR2 is FVKESK. V was pared by 4 bases and J by 7 bases, with 8 bases of the junction left unmatched. This CDR3 spans 14 amino acids. The DNA for the CDR3 is TGTGCCAGCAGCCCCTTGGACAGGGACGGTGGCTACACCTTC. This gives the protein CASSPLDRDGGYTF.

This clonotype came up many times. DNA of the CDR3: TGTGCCATCAGTGACCGGGAGGATACGCAGTATTTT. Protein product: CAISDREDTQYF. The V gene is TRBV10-3, the J gene TRBJ2-3, with D perhaps matching TRBD2 (6 bases). This CDR3 is built from 12 residues. Germline V gene data show CDR1 as ENHRY and CDR2 as SYGVKD. Deletions cut 3 bases from V and 6 bases from J, with 7 bases between.

This clonotype was recorded a few times. The rearrangement uses TRBV30 and TRBJ1-5; D is uncertain. This CDR3 contains 13 residues. V shed 0 bases and J shed 0 bases, with 3 bases lying between them. The germline CDR1 and CDR2 sequences are GTSNPN and SVGIG (reference sequence). The CDR3 reads CAWSVDSNQPQHF. The CDR3 DNA is TGTGCCTGGAGTGTTGATAGCAATCAGCCCCAGCATTTT. Based on the CDR3 plus reference TRBV30 and TRBJ1-5, the full variable domain is SQTIHQWPATLVQPVGSPLSLECTVEGTSNPNLYWYRQAAGRGLQLLFYSVGIGQISSEVPQNLSASRPQDRQFILSSKKLLLSDSGFYLCAWSVDSNQPQHFGDGTRLSIL.

This chain joins TRBV20-1 and TRBJ2-7; 13 bases are a match to TRBD2. Germline V gene data show CDR1 as DFQATT and CDR2 as SNEGSKA (reference sequence). This CDR3 contains 18 residues. With V trimmed by 1 base and J by 0 bases, 9 bases remained unmatched. CDR3 sequence (DNA): TGCAGTGCTAGAGGGGGGGGACTAGCGGGATTCAACTCCTACGAGCAGTACTTC. Residues: CSARGGGLAGFNSYEQYF.

The V call is TRBV5-1, the J call TRBJ2-2; D is possibly TRBD1 or TRBD2 (5 bases each). The CDR3 covers 15 residues. Germline V lookup: CDR1 SGHRS, CDR2 YFSETQ. V was shortened by 4 bases and J by 5 bases, with 15 bases between the two germline ends. The CDR3 is CASSPGTVLTGELFF. CDR3 DNA: TGCGCCAGCAGCCCTGGGACCGTTCTAACCGGGGAGCTGTTTTTT.

Many counts were recorded for this clonotype. V usage is TRBV12-3 or TRBV12-4 and J usage is TRBJ2-4; 8 bases agree with TRBD1. With V trimmed by 8 bases and J by 3 bases, 15 bases remained unmatched. The CDR3 runs 17 residues. The CDR3 nucleotides are TGTGCCAGCTCAGGGCAGGGGGCGAACATAGGCAAAAACATTCAGTACTTC. This translates into CASSGQGANIGKNIQYF.